This entry concerns a single TCR beta chain. The data stem from a study of blood T cell repertoires in COVID-19. The wider study: Spain, Italy and the United States supplied samples that represented acute and convalescent COVID-19. PBMCs, B-cell-depleted T cells, or T cells were the source of the cDNA or gDNA that made up the material.

Source study methods: How many nucleated cells were present was estimated from reference gene primer amplification. Profiled with immunoSEQ multiplex PCR; TCRdb holds only in-frame clones, not every one. That table supplies the V and J calls and clone size; D and trimming were determined from the DNA. The sample holds 130,000 to 150,000 clones, around 80% seen once. The CDR3 sequence is 11 residues long. V shed 6 bases and J shed 10 bases, with 10 bases lying between them. The receptor's source is a man aged 55 to 70 with active or convalescent COVID-19. The chain has TRBV12-3 or TRBV12-4 and TRBJ2-1; TRBD2 might be the D (6 bases). The sequenced sample was peripheral blood. The CDR3 DNA follows: TGTGCCAGCAGGCGGGGAGCCGAGCAGTTCTTC. This sequence encodes CASRRGAEQFF.